What follows describes a single T cell receptor beta chain. Per the original data handling: The assay estimated nucleated cells by amplifying reference gene primers. The method was immunoSEQ multiplex PCR; TCRdb's version includes in-frame clones alone and lacks a portion of them. The DNA gave D and trimming, while V, J and clone size come from that table. The sample has about 120,000 clones, about nine tenths seen once. This specimen belongs to a study of blood T cell repertoires in COVID-19. For the study at large: Donors in the United States, Italy and Spain gave samples during acute or convalescent COVID-19. T cells, B-cell-depleted T cells, or PBMCs supplied cDNA or gDNA.

This CDR3 is 18 amino acids long. Germline values: CDR1 SNHLY, CDR2 FYNNEI. With V trimmed by 3 bases and J by 0 bases, 11 bases remained unmatched. Source material: peripheral blood. The chain recombines TRBV2 with TRBJ2-1; TRBD1 aligns across 7 bases. The receptor was derived from a man aged 40-49 years with acute or convalescent COVID-19. Here the CDR3 reads CASSDPRQGSFSYNEQFF. The CDR3 coding sequence is TGTGCCAGCAGTGATCCTCGACAGGGAAGTTTCTCCTACAATGAGCAGTTCTTC.